This note documents a single TCR beta chain sequence. Its antigen is as yet unknown. This record comes from a study of cytomegalovirus exposure and HLA in healthy donors. Study summary: In terms of ancestry, the Caucasian-associated cluster contained roughly 81% of the roughly 400 genotyped donors. General study findings and limits: CMV serostatus was the sole immune exposure information available. Reports showed the classifier diagnosing cytomegalovirus status with high specificity and sensitivity. What a later analysis showed was that several of the most significant clusters appeared linked to common viral pathogens.

This CDR3 is 15 amino acids long. Germline lookup yields CDR1 MDHEN and CDR2 SYDVKM. J was trimmed by 3 bases and V by 3 bases; bases with no gene match: 3. A multiplex PCR was run with 60 Vbeta primers and 13 Jbeta primers. The assay was immunoSEQ multiplex PCR, and TCRdb's table has in-frame clones only and misses some. The sample lists around 170,000 clones, about 81% seen once, with less than 2% in the top ten. Input material: PBMCs. The receptor comes from a man in his forties in good health and CMV-seronegative. The V gene is TRBV28, the J gene TRBJ2-5; 11 bases are a match to TRBD2. The CDR3 reads CASSFSSGGKETQYF. In nucleotides, the CDR3 is TGTGCCAGCAGTTTTTCTAGCGGGGGGAAAGAGACCCAGTACTTC.